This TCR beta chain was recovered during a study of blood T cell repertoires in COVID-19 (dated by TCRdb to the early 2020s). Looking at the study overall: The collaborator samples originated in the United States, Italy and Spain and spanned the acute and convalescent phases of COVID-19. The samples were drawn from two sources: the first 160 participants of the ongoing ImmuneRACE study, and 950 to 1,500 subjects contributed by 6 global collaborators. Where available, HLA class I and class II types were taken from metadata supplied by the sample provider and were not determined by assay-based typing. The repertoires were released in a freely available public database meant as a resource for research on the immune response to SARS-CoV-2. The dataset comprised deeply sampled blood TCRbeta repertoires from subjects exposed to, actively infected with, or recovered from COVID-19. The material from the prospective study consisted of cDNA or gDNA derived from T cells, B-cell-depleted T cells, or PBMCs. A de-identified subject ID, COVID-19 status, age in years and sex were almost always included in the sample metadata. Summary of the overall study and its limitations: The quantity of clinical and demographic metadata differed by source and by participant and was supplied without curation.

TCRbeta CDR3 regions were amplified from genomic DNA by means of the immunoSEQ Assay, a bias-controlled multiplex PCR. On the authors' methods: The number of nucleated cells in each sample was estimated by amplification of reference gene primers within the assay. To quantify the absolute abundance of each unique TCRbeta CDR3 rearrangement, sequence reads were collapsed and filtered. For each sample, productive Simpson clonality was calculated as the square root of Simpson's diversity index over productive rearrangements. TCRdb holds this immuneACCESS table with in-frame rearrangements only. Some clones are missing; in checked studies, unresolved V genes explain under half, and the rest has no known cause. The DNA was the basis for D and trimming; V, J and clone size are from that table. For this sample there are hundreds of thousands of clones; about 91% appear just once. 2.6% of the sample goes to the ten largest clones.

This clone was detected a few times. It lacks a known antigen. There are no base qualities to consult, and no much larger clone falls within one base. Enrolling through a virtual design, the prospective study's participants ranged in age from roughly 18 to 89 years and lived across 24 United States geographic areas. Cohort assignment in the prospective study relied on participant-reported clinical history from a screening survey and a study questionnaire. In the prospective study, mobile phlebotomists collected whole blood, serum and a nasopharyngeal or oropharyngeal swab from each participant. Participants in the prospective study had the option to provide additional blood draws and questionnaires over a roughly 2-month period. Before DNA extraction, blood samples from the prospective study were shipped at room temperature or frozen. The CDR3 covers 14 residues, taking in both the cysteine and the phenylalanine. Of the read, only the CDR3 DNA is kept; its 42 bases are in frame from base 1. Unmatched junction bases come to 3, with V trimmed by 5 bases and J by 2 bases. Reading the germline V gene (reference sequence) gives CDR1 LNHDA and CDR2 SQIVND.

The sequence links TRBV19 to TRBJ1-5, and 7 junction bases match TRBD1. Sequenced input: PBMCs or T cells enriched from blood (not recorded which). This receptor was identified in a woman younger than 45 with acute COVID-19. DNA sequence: TGTGCCAGTAGTCCAGGGGGAGGCAATCAGCCCCAGCATTTT. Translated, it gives CASSPGGGNQPQHF.